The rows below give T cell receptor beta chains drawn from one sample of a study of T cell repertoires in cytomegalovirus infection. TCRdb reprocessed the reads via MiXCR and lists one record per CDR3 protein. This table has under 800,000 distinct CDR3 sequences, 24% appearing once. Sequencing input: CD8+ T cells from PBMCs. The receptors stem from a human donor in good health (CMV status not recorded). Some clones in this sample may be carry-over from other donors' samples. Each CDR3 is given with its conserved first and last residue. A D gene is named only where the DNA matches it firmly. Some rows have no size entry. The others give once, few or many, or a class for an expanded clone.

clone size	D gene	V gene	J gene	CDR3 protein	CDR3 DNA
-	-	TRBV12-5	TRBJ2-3	CASGLSRRGPSTDTQYF	TGTGCTAGTGGTTTGTCACGGAGGGGGCCCAGCACAGATACGCAGTATTTT
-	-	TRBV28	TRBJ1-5	CASSFDNQPQHF	TGTGCCAGCAGTTTTGATAATCAGCCCCAGCATTTT
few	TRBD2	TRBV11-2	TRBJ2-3	CASSFWTSGGLSTDTQYF	TGTGCCAGCAGCTTCTGGACTAGCGGGGGCCTCAGCACAGATACGCAGTATTTT
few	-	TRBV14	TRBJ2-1	CASSQVDEQFF	TGTGCCAGCAGCCAAGTGGATGAGCAGTTCTTC
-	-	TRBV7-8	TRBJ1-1	CASSYDSEAFF	TGTGCCAGCAGCTACGACAGTGAAGCTTTCTTT
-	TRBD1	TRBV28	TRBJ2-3	CASRGQDNTDTQYF	TGTGCCAGCAGAGGACAGGACAACACAGATACGCAGTATTTT
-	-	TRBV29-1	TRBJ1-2	CSVYLGSGYTF	TGCAGCGTTTACCTGGGGAGCGGCTACACCTTC
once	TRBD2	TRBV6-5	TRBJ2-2	CASNAGGRGIGELFF	TGTGCCAGCAACGCGGGGGGCCGGGGAATCGGGGAGCTGTTTTTT
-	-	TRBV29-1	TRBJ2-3	CSVEREYTDRTDTQYF	TGCAGCGTTGAGAGGGAATATACAGACCGCACAGATACGCAGTATTTT
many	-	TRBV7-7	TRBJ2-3	CASSLVYPGASGNTQYF	TGTGCTAGCAGCTTAGTTTATCCAGGGGCCTCCGGAAATACGCAGTATTTT
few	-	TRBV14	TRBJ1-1	CASSQDVGAEAFF	TGTGCCAGCAGCCAAGATGTAGGAGCAGAAGCTTTCTTT
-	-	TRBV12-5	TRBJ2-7	CASGGPGRYYEQYF	TGTGCTAGTGGAGGGCCGGGACGCTATTACGAGCAGTACTTC
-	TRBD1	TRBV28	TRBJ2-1	CANRETGEFYNEQFF	TGTGCCAACAGAGAGACAGGGGAGTTCTACAATGAGCAGTTCTTC
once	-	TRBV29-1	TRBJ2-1	CSVPDEEGLYEQFF	TGCAGCGTTCCTGACGAGGAGGGGCTTTATGAGCAGTTCTTC
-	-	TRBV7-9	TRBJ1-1	CASSLDGGPNTEAFF	TGTGCCAGCAGCTTAGATGGGGGACCGAACACTGAAGCTTTCTTT
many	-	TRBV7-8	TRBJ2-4	CASSPHPSVGIPKNIQYF	TGTGCCAGCAGCCCCCATCCTAGCGTTGGTATCCCCAAAAACATTCAGTACTTC
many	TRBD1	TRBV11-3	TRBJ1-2	CASSSPGTGNVKDGYTF	TGTGCCAGCAGCTCGCCCGGGACAGGGAACGTAAAAGATGGCTACACCTTC
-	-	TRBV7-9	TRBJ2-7	CASSLEGAPSYEQYF	TGTGCCAGCAGCTTGGAGGGGGCCCCTTCCTACGAGCAGTACTTC
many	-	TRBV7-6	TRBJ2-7	CASSLHNSYEQYF	TGTGCCAGCAGCTTACACAACTCCTACGAGCAGTACTTC
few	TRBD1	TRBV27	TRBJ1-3	CASSPTGEETGNTIYF	TGTGCCAGCAGTCCGACAGGGGAGGAAACTGGAAACACCATATATTTT
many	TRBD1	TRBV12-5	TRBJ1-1	CASGWDRGKGENTEAFF	TGTGCTAGTGGCTGGGACAGGGGCAAAGGGGAGAACACTGAAGCTTTCTTT
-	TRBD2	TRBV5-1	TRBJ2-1	CANSLGFETSGYNEQFF	TGCGCCAACAGCTTGGGGTTCGAGACTAGCGGATACAATGAGCAGTTCTTC
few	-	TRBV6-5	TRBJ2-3	CASTLHGTLKDTQYF	TGTGCCAGCACCTTACACGGGACCCTAAAAGATACGCAGTATTTT
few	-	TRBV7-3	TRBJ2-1	CASSPPGEPEQFF	TGTGCCAGCAGCCCCCCCGGGGAGCCTGAGCAGTTCTTC
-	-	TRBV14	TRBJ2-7	CASSLGHLYEQYF	TGTGCCAGCAGCCTTGGACACCTCTACGAGCAGTACTTC
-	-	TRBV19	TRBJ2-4	CASTTLVRREDKNIQYF	TGTGCCAGTACCACTCTTGTTAGGAGGGAAGACAAAAACATTCAGTACTTC
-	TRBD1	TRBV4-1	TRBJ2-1	CASSPRDRIGLGNEQFF	TGCGCCAGCAGCCCCCGGGACAGGATTGGGTTGGGGAATGAGCAGTTCTTC
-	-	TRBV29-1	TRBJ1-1	CSVGGREAFF	TGCAGCGTTGGAGGGAGGGAAGCTTTCTTT
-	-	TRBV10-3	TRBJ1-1	CAIRAAGDEAFF	TGTGCCATCCGAGCAGCCGGCGATGAAGCTTTCTTT
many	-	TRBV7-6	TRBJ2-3	CASSSGGTDTQYF	TGTGCCAGCAGCTCAGGGGGGACAGATACGCAGTATTTT
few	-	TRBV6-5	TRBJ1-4	CASSYSESEEKLFF	TGTGCCAGCAGTTACTCGGAGAGTGAAGAAAAACTGTTTTTT
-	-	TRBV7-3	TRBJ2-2	CASSRPDRNTGELFF	TGTGCCAGCAGCCGACCGGACAGAAACACCGGGGAGCTGTTTTTT
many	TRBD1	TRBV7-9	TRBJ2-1	CASSSPGQGALLEQFF	TGTGCCAGCAGCTCGCCAGGACAGGGGGCGCTTCTTGAGCAGTTCTTC
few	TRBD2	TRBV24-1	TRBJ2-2	CATSAKGSGDTGELFF	TGTGCCACCAGTGCCAAGGGGAGCGGGGACACCGGGGAGCTGTTTTTT
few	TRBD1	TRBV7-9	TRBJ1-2	CASSLTGSAGYTF	TGTGCCAGCAGCCTGACAGGGTCAGCTGGCTACACCTTC
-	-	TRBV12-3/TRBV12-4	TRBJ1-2	CASSFLFPGTNYGYTF	TGTGCCAGCAGTTTCTTGTTTCCAGGGACTAACTATGGCTACACCTTC
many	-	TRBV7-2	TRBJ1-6	CASSTNRVSANSPLHF	TGTGCCAGCAGCACAAACAGGGTATCCGCTAATTCACCCCTCCACTTT
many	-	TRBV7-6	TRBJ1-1	CASSGPLGRSTSTEAFF	TGTGCCAGCAGCGGTCCCCTCGGGCGATCTACCTCAACTGAAGCTTTCTTT
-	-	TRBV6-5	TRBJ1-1	CASSPLYWGREGRNTEAFF	TGTGCCAGCAGTCCGCTTTATTGGGGCAGGGAAGGGAGAAACACTGAAGCTTTCTTT
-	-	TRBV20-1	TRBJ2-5	CSAPDFEGYQETQYF	TGCAGTGCCCCCGACTTTGAGGGGTACCAAGAGACCCAGTACTTC
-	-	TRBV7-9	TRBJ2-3	CASSFGLQGATTDTQYF	TGTGCCAGCAGCTTCGGACTCCAAGGAGCCACCACAGATACGCAGTATTTT
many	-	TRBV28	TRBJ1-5	CASSFLRGRIVEGQPQHF	TGTGCCAGCAGTTTTCTCAGGGGAAGGATCGTAGAGGGGCAGCCCCAGCATTTT
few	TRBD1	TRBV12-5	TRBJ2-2	CASGFLLTKEQGTGELFF	TGTGCTAGTGGTTTTCTCCTAACGAAAGAACAGGGGACCGGGGAGCTGTTTTTT
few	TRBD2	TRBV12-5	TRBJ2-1	CASGWTSGAREQFF	TGTGCTAGTGGTTGGACTAGCGGGGCGAGGGAGCAGTTCTTC
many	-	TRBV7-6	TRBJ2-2	CASSLTEAGELFF	TGTGCCAGCAGCTTGACGGAGGCCGGGGAGCTGTTTTTT
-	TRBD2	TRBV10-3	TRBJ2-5	CAISRIGLAGAPLEETQYF	TGTGCCATCAGCCGAATTGGACTAGCGGGGGCGCCTTTAGAAGAGACCCAGTACTTC
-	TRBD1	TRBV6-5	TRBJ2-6	CASRSLGQGISGANVLTF	TGTGCCAGCAGATCCCTGGGACAGGGAATCTCTGGGGCCAACGTCCTGACTTTC
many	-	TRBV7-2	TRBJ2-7	CASSLAFSSYEQYF	TGTGCCAGCAGCTTAGCCTTCAGCTCCTACGAGCAGTACTTC
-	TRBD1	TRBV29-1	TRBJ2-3	CSVWGDRSGTDTQYF	TGCAGCGTTTGGGGGGACAGGTCGGGCACAGATACGCAGTATTTT
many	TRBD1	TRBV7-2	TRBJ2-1	CASRFTGEYNEQFF	TGTGCCAGCAGATTCACAGGGGAGTACAATGAGCAGTTCTTC